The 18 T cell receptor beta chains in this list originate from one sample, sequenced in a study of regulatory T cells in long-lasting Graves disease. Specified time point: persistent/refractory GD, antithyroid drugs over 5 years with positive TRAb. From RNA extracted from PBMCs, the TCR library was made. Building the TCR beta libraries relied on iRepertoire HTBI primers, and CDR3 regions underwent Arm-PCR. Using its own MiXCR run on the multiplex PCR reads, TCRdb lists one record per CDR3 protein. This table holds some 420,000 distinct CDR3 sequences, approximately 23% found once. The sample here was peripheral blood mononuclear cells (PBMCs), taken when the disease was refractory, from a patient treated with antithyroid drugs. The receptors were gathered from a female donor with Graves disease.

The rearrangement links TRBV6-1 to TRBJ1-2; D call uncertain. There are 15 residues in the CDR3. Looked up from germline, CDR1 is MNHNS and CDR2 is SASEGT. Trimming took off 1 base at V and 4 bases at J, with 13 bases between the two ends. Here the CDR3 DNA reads TGTGCCAGCAGTGAAGTTTATAAGGCCTTCTATGGCTACACCTTC. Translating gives CASSEVYKAFYGYTF.

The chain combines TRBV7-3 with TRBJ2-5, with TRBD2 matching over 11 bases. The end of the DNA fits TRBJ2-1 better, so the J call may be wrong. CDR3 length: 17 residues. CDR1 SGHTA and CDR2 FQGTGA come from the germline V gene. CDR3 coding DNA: TGTGCCAGCAGCCCCCGACTAGCGGGGACCCTGGCAAATGAGCAGTTCTTC. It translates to CASSPRLAGTLANEQFF.

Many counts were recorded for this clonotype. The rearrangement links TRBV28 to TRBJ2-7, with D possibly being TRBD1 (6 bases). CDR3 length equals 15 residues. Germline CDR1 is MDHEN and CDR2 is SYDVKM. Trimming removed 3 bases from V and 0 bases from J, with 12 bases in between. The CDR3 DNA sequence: TGTGCCAGCAGTTTCTGGGGGCCCCGCTCCTACGAGCAGTACTTC. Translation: CASSFWGPRSYEQYF.

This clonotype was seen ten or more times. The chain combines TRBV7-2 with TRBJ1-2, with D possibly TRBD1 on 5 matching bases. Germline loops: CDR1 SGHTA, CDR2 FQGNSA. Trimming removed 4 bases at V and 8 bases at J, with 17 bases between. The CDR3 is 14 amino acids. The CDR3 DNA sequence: TGTGCCAGCAGCTCACCGGGACTTTACTCAGGCTACACCTTC. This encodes CASSSPGLYSGYTF.

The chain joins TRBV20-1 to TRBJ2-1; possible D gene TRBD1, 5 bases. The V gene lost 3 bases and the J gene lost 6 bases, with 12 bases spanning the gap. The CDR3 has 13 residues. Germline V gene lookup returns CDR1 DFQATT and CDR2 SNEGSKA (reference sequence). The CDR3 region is CSASSGASNEQFF. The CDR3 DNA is TGCAGTGCTAGTAGTGGGGCCAGCAATGAGCAGTTCTTC.

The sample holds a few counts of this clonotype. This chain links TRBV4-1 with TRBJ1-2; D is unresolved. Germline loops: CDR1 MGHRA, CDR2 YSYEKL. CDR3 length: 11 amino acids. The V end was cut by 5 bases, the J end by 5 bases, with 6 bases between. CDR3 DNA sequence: TGCGCCAGCAGCAATTCGTATGGCTACACCTTC. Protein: CASSNSYGYTF.

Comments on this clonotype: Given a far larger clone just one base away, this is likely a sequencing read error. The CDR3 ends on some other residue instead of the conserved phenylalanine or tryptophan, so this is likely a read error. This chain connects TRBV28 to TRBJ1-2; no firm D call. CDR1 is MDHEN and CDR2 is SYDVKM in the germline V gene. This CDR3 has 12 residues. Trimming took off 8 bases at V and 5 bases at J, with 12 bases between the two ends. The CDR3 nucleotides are TGTGCCAGCGCCTTGGGCTTGTATGGCTACACCCTC. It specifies CASALGLYGYTL.

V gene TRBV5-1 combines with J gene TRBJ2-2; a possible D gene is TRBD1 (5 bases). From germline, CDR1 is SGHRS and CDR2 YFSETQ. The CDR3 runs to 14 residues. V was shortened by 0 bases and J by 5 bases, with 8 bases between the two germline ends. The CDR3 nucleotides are TGCGCCAGCAGCTTGGGACAGTTTACCGGGGAGCTGTTTTTT. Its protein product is CASSLGQFTGELFF.

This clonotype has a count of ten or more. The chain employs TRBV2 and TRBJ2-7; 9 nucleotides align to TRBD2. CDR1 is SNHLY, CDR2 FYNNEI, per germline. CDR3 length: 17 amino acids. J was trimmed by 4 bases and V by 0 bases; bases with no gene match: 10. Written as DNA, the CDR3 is TGTGCCAGCAGTGAAGCCCTCAGACTAGCGGAGAAGTACGAGCAGTACTTC. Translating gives CASSEALRLAEKYEQYF.

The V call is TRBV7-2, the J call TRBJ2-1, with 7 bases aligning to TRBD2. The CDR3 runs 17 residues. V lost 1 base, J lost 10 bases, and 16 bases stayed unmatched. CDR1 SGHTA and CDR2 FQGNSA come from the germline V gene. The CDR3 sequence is CASSLGSAGDRRWEQFF. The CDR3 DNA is TGTGCCAGCAGCTTAGGCTCTGCGGGAGATAGACGTTGGGAGCAGTTCTTC.

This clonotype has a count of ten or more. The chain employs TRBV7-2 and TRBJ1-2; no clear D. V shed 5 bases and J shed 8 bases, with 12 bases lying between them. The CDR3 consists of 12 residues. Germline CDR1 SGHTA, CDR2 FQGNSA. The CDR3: CASSHSVVGYTF. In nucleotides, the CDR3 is TGTGCCAGCAGCCATAGCGTCGTCGGCTACACCTTC.

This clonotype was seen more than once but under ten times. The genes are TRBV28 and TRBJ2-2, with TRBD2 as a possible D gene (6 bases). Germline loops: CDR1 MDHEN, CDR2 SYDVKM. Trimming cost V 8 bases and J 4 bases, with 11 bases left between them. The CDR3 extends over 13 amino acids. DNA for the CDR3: TGTGCCAGCGGGGGGTTTAGCACCGGGGAGCTGTTTTTT. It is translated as CASGGFSTGELFF.

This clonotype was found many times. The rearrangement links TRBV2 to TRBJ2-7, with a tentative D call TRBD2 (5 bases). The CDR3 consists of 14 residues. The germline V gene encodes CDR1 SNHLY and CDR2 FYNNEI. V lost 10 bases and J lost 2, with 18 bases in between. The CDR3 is CAIPGPGKAYEQYF. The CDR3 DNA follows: TGTGCCATTCCTGGCCCGGGAAAGGCCTACGAGCAGTACTTC. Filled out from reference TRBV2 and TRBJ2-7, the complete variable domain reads EPEVTQTPSHQVTQMGQEVILRCVPISNHLYFYWYRQILGQKVEFLVSFYNNEISEKSEIFDDQFSVERPDGSNFTLKIRSTKLEDSAMYFCAIPGPGKAYEQYFGPGTRLTVT.

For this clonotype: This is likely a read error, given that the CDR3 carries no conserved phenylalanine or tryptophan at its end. The CDR3 DNA follows: TGTGCCAGCAGGGAAGCGGGGACGCAGTATCTT. This sequence encodes CASREAGTQYL. The chain uses TRBV6-2 or TRBV6-3 and TRBJ2-3; 7 nucleotides line up with TRBD2. V lost 6 bases, J lost 9 bases, and 3 bases stayed unmatched. The CDR3 totals 11 residues. CDR1 MNHEY and CDR2 SVGEGT come from the germline V gene.

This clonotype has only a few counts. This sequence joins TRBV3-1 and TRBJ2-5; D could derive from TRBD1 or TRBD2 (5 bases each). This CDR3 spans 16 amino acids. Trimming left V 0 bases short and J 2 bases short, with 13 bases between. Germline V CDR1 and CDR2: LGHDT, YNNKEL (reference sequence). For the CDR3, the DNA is TGTGCCAGCAGCCAAGACGTAGGGGACGGACAAGAGACCCAGTACTTC. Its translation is CASSQDVGDGQETQYF.

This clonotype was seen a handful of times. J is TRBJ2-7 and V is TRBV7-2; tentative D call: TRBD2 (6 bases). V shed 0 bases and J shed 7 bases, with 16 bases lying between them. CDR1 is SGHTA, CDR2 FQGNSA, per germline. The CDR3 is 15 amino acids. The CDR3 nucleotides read TGTGCCAGCAGCTTAGCTCGTGGGGGGATCGATGAGCAGTACTTC. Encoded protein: CASSLARGGIDEQYF.

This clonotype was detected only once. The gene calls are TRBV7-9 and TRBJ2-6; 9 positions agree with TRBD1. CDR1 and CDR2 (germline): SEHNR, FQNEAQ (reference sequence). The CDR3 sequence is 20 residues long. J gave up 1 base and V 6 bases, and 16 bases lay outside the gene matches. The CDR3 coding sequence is TGTGCCAGCAGAAAAACAGGGGGCGGGACAGATACTTCTGGGGCCAACGTCCTGACTTTC. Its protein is CASRKTGGGTDTSGANVLTF. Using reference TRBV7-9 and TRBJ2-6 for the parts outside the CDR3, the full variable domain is DTGVSQNPRHKITKRGQNVTFRCDPISEHNRLYWYRQTLGQGPEFLTYFQNEAQLEKSRLLSDRFSAERPKGSFSTLEIQRTEQGDSAMYLCASRKTGGGTDTSGANVLTFGAGSRLTVL.

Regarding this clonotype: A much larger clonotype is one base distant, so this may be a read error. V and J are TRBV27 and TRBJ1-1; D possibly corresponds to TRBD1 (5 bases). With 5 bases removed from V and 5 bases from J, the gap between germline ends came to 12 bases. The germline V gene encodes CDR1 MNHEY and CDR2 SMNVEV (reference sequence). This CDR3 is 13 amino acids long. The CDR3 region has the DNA TGTGCCAGCAGTGATCAGGGTTGGACTGAAGCTTTCTTT. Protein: CASSDQGWTEAFF.